What follows are 16 T cell receptor beta chains derived from one specimen sequenced in a study of CD8+ T cells in alopecia areata. Reverse transcribed after extraction, RNA yielded cDNA as the sequencing template. Profiled with immunoSEQ multiplex PCR; TCRdb holds only in-frame clones, not every one. The sample holds nearly 110,000 clones, 84% seen once. This sample's treatment: oral pan-JAK inhibitor, 5-10 mg twice daily. Sequenced material: CD8+ T cells sorted from blood, taken at week 24, from a patient treated with tofacitinib. These receptors were taken from a human donor with alopecia areata.

The rearrangement joins TRBV15 to TRBJ1-3; D gene unclear. This CDR3 comprises 13 residues. Trimming stripped 5 bases from V and 0 bases from J, with 5 bases between. Per germline, CDR1 LNHNV and CDR2 YYDKDF (reference sequence). The CDR3 DNA follows: TGTGCCACCAGCGGCGGCTCTGGAAACACCATATATTTT. This sequence encodes CATSGGSGNTIYF.

The chain carries TRBV6-5 and TRBJ1-4; D is possibly TRBD1 (6 bases). V was shortened by 6 bases and J by 12 bases, with 17 bases between the two germline ends. The CDR3 loop spans 13 amino acids. Germline V lookup: CDR1 MNHEY, CDR2 SVGAGI. CDR3 amino acids: CASSWKQGNELFF. As DNA, the CDR3 is TGTGCCAGCAGCTGGAAACAGGGTAATGAACTGTTTTTT.

The V and J genes are TRBV19 and TRBJ1-1, with no clear D. The CDR3 consists of 11 residues. Trimming removed 5 bases at V and 0 bases at J, with 1 base between. CDR1 and CDR2 (germline): LNHDA, SQIVND (reference sequence). The CDR3 nucleotides are TGTGCCAGTAGTGTGAACACTGAAGCTTTCTTT. Protein: CASSVNTEAFF.

This clone appeared once. The chain has TRBV7-9 and TRBJ2-7, with D unresolved. V lost 0 bases, J lost 5 bases, and 14 bases lay in between. This CDR3 region has 15 residues. CDR1 and CDR2 (germline): SEHNR, FQNEAQ (reference sequence). CDR3 coding DNA: TGTGCCAGCAGCTTAGCGATCGGACGTCTGGACGAGCAGTACTTC. Protein sequence: CASSLAIGRLDEQYF.

The chain combines TRBV5-1 with TRBJ2-5; D is perhaps TRBD1 (5 bases). Germline values: CDR1 SGHRS, CDR2 YFSETQ. Deletions cut 0 bases from V and 5 bases from J, with 17 bases between. The CDR3 is 16 residues long. The CDR3 DNA is TGCGCCAGCAGCTTGGCCGGCCAGGGCCAGAGGGAGACCCAGTACTTC. This sequence encodes CASSLAGQGQRETQYF.

In the case of this clone: The junction departs from germline at one end; a sequencing error may be responsible. The rearrangement joins TRBV7-7 to TRBJ2-5; no clear D gene. The CDR3 is 15 residues long. CDR1 is SSHAT and CDR2 is FNYEAQ in the germline V gene (reference sequence). This CDR3 reads CASSSDLGSQETQYF. The CDR3 DNA reads as TGTGCTAGCAGCTCCGATCTTGGCAGTCAAGAGACCCAGTACTTC. Combining the CDR3 with reference TRBV7-7 and TRBJ2-5 gives the whole variable domain GAGVSQSPRYKVTKRGQDVTLRCDPISSHATLYWYQQALGQGPEFLTYFNYEAQPDKSGLPSDRFSAERPEGSISTLTIQRTEQRDSAMYRCASSSDLGSQETQYFGPGTRLLVL.

The chain is built from TRBV27 and TRBJ1-6; no clear D. The CDR3 is 17 residues long. CDR1 MNHEY and CDR2 SMNVEV come from the germline V gene (reference sequence). V lost 0 bases to trimming and J lost 0 bases, with 9 bases between them. The CDR3 DNA is TGTGCCAGCAGTTTATCTGCAGAAAGCTCCTATAATTCACCCCTCCACTTT. It specifies CASSLSAESSYNSPLHF.

Of note for this clone: It is likely a read error, because the conserved phenylalanine at the end of the CDR3 is missing. Because the CDR3's place on the DNA is in doubt, the DNA is left out and the CDR3 is given as listed by TCRdb. The chain has TRBV7-9 and TRBJ1-1. 11 amino acids form the CDR3, both terminal residues included. Germline CDR1 reads SEHNR; CDR2 reads FQNEAQ (reference sequence). The CDR3 reads CASSLGSAEYL.

The chain links TRBV7-8 to TRBJ1-3; D not certain. Germline assignment: CDR1 SGHVS and CDR2 FQNEAQ. The V end was cut by 0 bases, the J end by 1 base, with 10 bases between. This CDR3 spans 16 amino acids. The CDR3 DNA reads as TGTGCCAGCAGCTTAGCGTATCTGGCTTCTGGAAACACCATATATTTT. Its protein is CASSLAYLASGNTIYF.

J is TRBJ2-1 and V is TRBV29-1; TRBD1 aligns across 7 bases. V lost 4 bases to trimming and J lost 5 bases; unmatched junction nucleotides: 5. The CDR3 contains 13 residues. Per the germline V gene, CDR1 is SQVTM and CDR2 is ANQGSEA. This chain's CDR3 is CSVGGGVHNEQFF. CDR3 coding DNA: TGCAGCGTTGGAGGGGGCGTCCACAATGAGCAGTTCTTC.

The chain joins TRBV4-1 to TRBJ2-2, with D tentatively TRBD2 (6 bases). V was shortened by 0 bases and J by 4 bases, with 15 bases between the two germline ends. CDR1 and CDR2 (germline): MGHRA, YSYEKL. The CDR3 has 17 amino acids. CDR3 amino acids: CASSQEGPGGSTGELFF. The CDR3 nucleotides read TGCGCCAGCAGCCAAGAAGGGCCCGGAGGGAGCACCGGGGAGCTGTTTTTT.

This sequence joins TRBV6-1 and TRBJ1-2; 7 bases line up with TRBD1. The length of the CDR3 is 16 residues. Germline V gives CDR1 MNHNS, CDR2 SASEGT. The junction had 10 bases not matched to a gene; V was cut back by 2 bases and J by 4 bases. The CDR3 DNA sequence: TGTGCCAGCAGTGAAAGGAACACAGGGGTTAGCTATGGCTACACCTTC. Translated: CASSERNTGVSYGYTF.

Of note for this clone: This specimen includes other DNA sequences encoding the same CDR3. The chain joins TRBV6-5 to TRBJ2-2; D is unresolved. CDR3 size: 13 residues. V was cut by 0 bases and J by 5 bases, with 4 bases left in between. Germline loops: CDR1 MNHEY, CDR2 SVGAGI. The CDR3 is CASSYSGTGELFF. Here the CDR3 DNA reads TGTGCCAGCAGTTACTCGGGAACCGGGGAGCTGTTTTTT.

The rearrangement uses TRBV5-8 and TRBJ2-1; weak D call: TRBD2 (6 bases). The CDR3 extends over 14 amino acids. Trimming shortened V by 2 bases and J by 7 bases, and 13 bases separated the two germline ends. CDR1 SGHTS and CDR2 YDEGEE come from the germline V gene. CDR3 nucleotides: TGTGCCAGCAGCTTCGGCGGGGTGAGAAATGAGCAGTTCTTC. It specifies CASSFGGVRNEQFF.

Of note for this clone: Other DNA sequences in this specimen translate into the identical CDR3. The rearrangement links TRBV5-1 to TRBJ1-5; D is unresolved. This CDR3 contains 13 residues. Trimming shortened V by 4 bases and J by 1 base, and 6 bases separated the two germline ends. From germline, CDR1 is SGHRS and CDR2 YFSETQ. CDR3 sequence (DNA): TGCGCCAGCAGCCTGGACAGCAATCAGCCCCAGCATTTT. Translation: CASSLDSNQPQHF.

This clone was counted a single time. The chain recombines TRBV4-3 with TRBJ1-4; D may be TRBD1 (5 bases). Per the germline V gene, CDR1 is LGHNA and CDR2 is YSLEER. The CDR3 sequence is 16 residues long. The germline V and J ends were trimmed by 0 bases and 0 bases, with 8 bases remaining between them. In DNA form, the CDR3 reads TGCGCCAGCAGCCAAGATGGGACGTCAACTAATGAAAAACTGTTTTTT. Residues: CASSQDGTSTNEKLFF.